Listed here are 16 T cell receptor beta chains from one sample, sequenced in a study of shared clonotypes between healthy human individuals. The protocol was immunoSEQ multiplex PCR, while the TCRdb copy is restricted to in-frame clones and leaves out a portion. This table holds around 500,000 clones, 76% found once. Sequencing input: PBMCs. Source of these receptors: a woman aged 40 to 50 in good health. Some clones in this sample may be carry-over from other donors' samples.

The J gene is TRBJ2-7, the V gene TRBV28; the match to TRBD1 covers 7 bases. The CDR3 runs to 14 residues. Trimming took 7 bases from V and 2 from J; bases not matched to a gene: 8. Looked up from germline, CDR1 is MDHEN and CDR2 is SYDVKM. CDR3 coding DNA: TGTGCCAGCAACCCTGACAGGGTGCCCTACGAGCAGTACTTC. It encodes CASNPDRVPYEQYF.

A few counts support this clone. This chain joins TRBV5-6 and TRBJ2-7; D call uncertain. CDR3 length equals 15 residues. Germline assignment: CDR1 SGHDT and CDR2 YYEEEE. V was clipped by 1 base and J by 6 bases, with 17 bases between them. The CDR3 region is CASSLQGQLRGEQYF. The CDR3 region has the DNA TGTGCCAGCAGCTTGCAAGGCCAGCTTCGAGGCGAGCAGTACTTC. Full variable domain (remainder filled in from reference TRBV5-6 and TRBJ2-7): DAGVTQSPTHLIKTRGQQVTLRCSPKSGHDTVSWYQQALGQGPQFIFQYYEEEERQRGNFPDRFSGHQFPNYSSELNVNALLLGDSALYLCASSLQGQLRGEQYFGPGTRLTVT.

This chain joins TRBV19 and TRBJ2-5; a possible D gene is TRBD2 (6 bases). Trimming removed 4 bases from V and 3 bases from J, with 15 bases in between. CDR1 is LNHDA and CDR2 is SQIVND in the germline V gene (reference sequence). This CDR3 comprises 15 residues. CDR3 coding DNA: TGTGCCAGTAGTAGGGGGGTGACAGACGAAGAGACCCAGTACTTC. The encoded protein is CASSRGVTDEETQYF.

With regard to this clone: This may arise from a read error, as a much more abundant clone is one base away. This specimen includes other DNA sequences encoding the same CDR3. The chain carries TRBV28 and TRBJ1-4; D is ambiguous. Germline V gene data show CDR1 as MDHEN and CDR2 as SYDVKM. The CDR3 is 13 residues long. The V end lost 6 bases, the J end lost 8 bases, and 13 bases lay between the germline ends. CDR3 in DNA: TGTGCCAGCAGATCCGGATTTGAGGAAAAACTGTTTTTT. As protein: CASRSGFEEKLFF.

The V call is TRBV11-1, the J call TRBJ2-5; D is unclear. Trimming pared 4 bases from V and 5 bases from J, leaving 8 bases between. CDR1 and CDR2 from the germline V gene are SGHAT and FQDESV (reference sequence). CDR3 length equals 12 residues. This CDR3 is CASSSRRETQYF. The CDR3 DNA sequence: TGTGCCAGCAGCTCTAGACGGGAGACCCAGTACTTC.

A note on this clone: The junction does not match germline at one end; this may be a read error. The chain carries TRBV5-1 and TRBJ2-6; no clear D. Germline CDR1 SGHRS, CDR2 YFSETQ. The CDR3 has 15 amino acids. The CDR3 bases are TGCGCCAGCAGCGTTACAGTCTCTAGGGCCAACGTCCTGACTTTC. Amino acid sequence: CASSVTVSRANVLTF.

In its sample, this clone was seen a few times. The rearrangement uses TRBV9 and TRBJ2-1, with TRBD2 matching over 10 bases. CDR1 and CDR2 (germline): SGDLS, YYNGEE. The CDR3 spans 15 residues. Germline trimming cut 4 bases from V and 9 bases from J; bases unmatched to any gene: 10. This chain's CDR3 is CASSPQAGGLVEQFF. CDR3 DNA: TGTGCCAGCAGCCCACAAGCGGGAGGGCTAGTTGAGCAGTTCTTC.

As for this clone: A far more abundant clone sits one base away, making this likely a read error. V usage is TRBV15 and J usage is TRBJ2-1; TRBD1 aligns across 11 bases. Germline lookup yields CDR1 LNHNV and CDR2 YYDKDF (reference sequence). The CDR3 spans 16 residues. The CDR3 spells CAASREGQGGYNEQFF. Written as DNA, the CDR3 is TGTGCCGCCAGCAGGGAGGGACAGGGGGGATACAATGAGCAGTTCTTC.

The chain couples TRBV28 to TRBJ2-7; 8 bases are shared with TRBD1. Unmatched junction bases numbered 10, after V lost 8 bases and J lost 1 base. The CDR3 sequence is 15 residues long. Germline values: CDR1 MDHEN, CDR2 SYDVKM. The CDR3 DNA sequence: TGTGCCAGCCGGCCCCCCGGGACAGGTTCCTACGAGCAGTACTTC. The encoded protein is CASRPPGTGSYEQYF.

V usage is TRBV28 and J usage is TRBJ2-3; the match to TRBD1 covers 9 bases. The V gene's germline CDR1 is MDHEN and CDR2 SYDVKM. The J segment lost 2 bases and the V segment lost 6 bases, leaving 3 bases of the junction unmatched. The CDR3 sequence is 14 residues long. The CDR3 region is CASSRDRVTDTQYF. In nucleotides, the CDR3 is TGTGCCAGCAGCCGGGACAGGGTCACAGATACGCAGTATTTT.

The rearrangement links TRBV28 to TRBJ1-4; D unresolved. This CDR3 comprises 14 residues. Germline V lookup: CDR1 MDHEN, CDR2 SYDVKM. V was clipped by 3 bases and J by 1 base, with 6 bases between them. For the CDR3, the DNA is TGTGCCAGCAGTTTGCATATAACTAATGAAAAACTGTTTTTT. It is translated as CASSLHITNEKLFF. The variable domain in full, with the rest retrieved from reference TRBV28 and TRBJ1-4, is DVKVTQSSRYLVKRTGEKVFLECVQDMDHENMFWYRQDPGLGLRLIYFSYDVKMKEKGDIPEGYSVSREKKERFSLILESASTNQTSMYLCASSLHITNEKLFFGSGTQLSVL.

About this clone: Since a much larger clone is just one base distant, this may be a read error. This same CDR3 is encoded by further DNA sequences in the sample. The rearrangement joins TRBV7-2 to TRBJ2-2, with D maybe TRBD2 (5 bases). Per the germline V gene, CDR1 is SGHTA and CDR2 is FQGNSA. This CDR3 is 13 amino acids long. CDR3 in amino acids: CASSLGSNGELFF. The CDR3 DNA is TGTGCCAGCAGCTTAGGGTCAAACGGGGAGCTGTTCTTT.

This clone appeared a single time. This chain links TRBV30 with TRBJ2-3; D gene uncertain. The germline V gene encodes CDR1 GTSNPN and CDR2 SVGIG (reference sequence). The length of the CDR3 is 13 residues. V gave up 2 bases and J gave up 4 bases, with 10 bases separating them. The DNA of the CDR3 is TGTGCCTGGAGTTATCGGGTGGCAGATACGCAGTATTTT. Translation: CAWSYRVADTQYF.

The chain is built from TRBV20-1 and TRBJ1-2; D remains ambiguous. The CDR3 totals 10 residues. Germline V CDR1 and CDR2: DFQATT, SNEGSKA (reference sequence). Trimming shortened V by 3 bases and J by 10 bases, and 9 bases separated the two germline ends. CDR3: CSASPRYYTF. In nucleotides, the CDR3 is TGCAGTGCTAGTCCTCGATACTACACCTTC.

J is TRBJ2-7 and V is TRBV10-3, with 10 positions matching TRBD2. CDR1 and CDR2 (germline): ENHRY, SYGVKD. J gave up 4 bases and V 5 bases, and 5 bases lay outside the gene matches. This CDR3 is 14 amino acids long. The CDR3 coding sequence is TGTGCCATCAGTAAGACTAGCGGGTGGTACGAGCAGTACTTC. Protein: CAISKTSGWYEQYF.

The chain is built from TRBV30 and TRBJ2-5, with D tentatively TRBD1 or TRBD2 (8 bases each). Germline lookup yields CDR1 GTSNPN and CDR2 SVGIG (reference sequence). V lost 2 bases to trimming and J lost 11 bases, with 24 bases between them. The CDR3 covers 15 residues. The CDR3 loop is CAWSRGQGLVEEQYF. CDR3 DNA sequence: TGTGCCTGGAGTCGAGGACAGGGACTAGTAGAGGAGCAGTACTTC.